The T cell receptor (beta chain) described here comes from a study of blood T cell repertoires in COVID-19. Study as a whole: COVID-19 samples, acute and convalescent, were from the United States, Italy and Spain.

Under the authors' procedure: For nucleated cells, counts were estimated from reference gene primer amplification. Data came from immunoSEQ multiplex PCR; TCRdb stores just in-frame clones and leaves some out. V and J calls plus clone size are reproduced from that table; the DNA served to infer D and trimming. Among 50,000 to 70,000 clones listed, about three quarters were seen once. The sample holds one count of this clone. This CDR3 spans 15 amino acids. V was trimmed by 0 bases and J by 4 bases, leaving 11 bases between them. Per the germline V gene, CDR1 is SGHRS and CDR2 is YFSETQ. The source is a man over 45 with active or convalescent COVID-19. V and J are TRBV5-1 and TRBJ1-5; no definite D call. Sequenced sample: peripheral blood. This CDR3 reads CASSLDLSGNQPQHF. CDR3 nucleotide sequence: TGCGCCAGCAGCTTGGACCTAAGCGGAAATCAGCCCCAGCATTTT.